One and the same sample provided the 10 T cell receptor beta chains below, sequenced in a study of T-cell reconstitution after alpha-beta-depleted transplantation in children. Preparation of the TCRbeta library involved a method that used unique molecular identifiers. A single record per CDR3 protein comes from TCRdb applying MiXCR to the PCR reads. Seen here are approximately 520,000 distinct CDR3 sequences, less than 35% observed once, and the top ten hold approximately 2.3%. The sequences come from PBMCs from the stem cell graft donor, collected from the stem cell graft. Every receptor here comes from a human donor who donated a stem cell graft to a child with aplastic anemia.

The chain links TRBV28 to TRBJ2-3; 7 bases match TRBD2. Trimming cost V 3 bases and J 4 bases; bases outside gene matches: 4. The germline gives CDR1 MDHEN, CDR2 SYDVKM. This CDR3 region has 14 residues. CDR3 region: CASSFGLGADTQYF. The CDR3 nucleotides are TGTGCCAGCAGTTTCGGACTAGGAGCAGATACGCAGTATTTT.

The chain uses TRBV30 and TRBJ2-7, with TRBD2 identical over 7 bases. The CDR3 runs to 14 residues. V dropped 5 bases and J dropped 5; count of bases not matched to a gene: 12. Germline loops: CDR1 GTSNPN, CDR2 SVGIG (reference sequence). In nucleotides, the CDR3 is TGTGCCTGGTTTTGGGGGGGATCTGGGGACGAGCAGTACTTC. This gives the protein CAWFWGGSGDEQYF.

The chain uses TRBV7-2 and TRBJ2-4; a weak D match, TRBD1 (5 bases). This CDR3 contains 12 residues. Germline V lookup: CDR1 SGHTA, CDR2 FQGNSA. Trimming stripped 5 bases from V and 8 bases from J, with 10 bases between. The CDR3 DNA sequence: TGTGCCAGCAGCCCGTTCAGGGACATTCAGTACTTC. Amino acids: CASSPFRDIQYF.

Only a few counts were recorded for this clonotype. The J gene is TRBJ1-4, the V gene TRBV5-1, with D unresolved. The V gene's germline CDR1 is SGHRS and CDR2 YFSETQ. V dropped 1 base and J dropped 6 bases, with 16 bases sitting between them. This CDR3 region has 16 residues. As DNA, the CDR3 is TGCGCCAGCAGCTTGCACGGGCCTAAGGTAGATGAAAAACTGTTTTTT. Encoded protein: CASSLHGPKVDEKLFF.

This clonotype was detected only a few times. The chain is built from TRBV5-1 and TRBJ2-7; tentatively, D is TRBD1 (7 bases). Per germline, CDR1 SGHRS and CDR2 YFSETQ. V gave up 4 bases and J gave up 5 bases, with 16 bases separating them. This CDR3 comprises 14 residues. The CDR3 sequence is CASSPGEGGDEQYF. For the CDR3, the DNA is TGCGCCAGCAGCCCGGGAGAAGGGGGCGACGAGCAGTACTTC.

The chain has TRBV30 and TRBJ2-5, with 11 bases fitting TRBD2. The CDR3 consists of 15 residues. V lost 2 bases to trimming and J lost 3 bases; unmatched junction nucleotides: 5. Germline V gene lookup returns CDR1 GTSNPN and CDR2 SVGIG (reference sequence). The DNA for the CDR3 is TGTGCCTGGAGTCGGGGGACTAGCGGAGAAGAGACCCAGTACTTC. Translating gives CAWSRGTSGEETQYF.

The J gene is TRBJ1-2, the V gene TRBV6-1; D might be TRBD1 (6 bases). This CDR3 has 13 amino acids. V was shortened by 6 bases and J by 2 bases, with 10 bases between the two germline ends. CDR1 is MNHNS and CDR2 is SASEGT in the germline V gene. The CDR3 is CASSAGTNYGYTF. Written as DNA, the CDR3 is TGTGCCAGCAGCGCAGGGACAAACTATGGCTACACCTTC.

The chain uses TRBV28 and TRBJ1-1; no clear D gene. V was cut by 5 bases and J by 1 base, with 11 bases left in between. The CDR3 has 14 residues. The germline gives CDR1 MDHEN, CDR2 SYDVKM. The CDR3 reads CASSTGRWNTEAFF. CDR3 nucleotide sequence: TGTGCCAGCAGTACTGGCAGGTGGAACACTGAAGCTTTCTTT.

The chain uses TRBV27 and TRBJ1-2, with TRBD1 matching over 7 bases. Unmatched junction bases numbered 10, after V lost 5 bases and J lost 7 bases. Looked up from germline, CDR1 is MNHEY and CDR2 is SMNVEV (reference sequence). This CDR3 spans 14 amino acids. CDR3 residues: CASSPTGVWGGYTF. The CDR3 coding sequence is TGTGCCAGCAGTCCTACAGGGGTATGGGGTGGCTACACCTTC.

This clonotype was counted between two and nine times. J is TRBJ1-6 and V is TRBV12-3 or TRBV12-4, with a tentative D call TRBD1 (5 bases). The V and J ends lost 6 bases and 3 bases respectively, with 9 bases between them. The CDR3 length is 14 residues. In DNA form, the CDR3 reads TGTGCCAGCAGCCGACAGAACTATAATTCACCCCTCCACTTT. Translating gives CASSRQNYNSPLHF.